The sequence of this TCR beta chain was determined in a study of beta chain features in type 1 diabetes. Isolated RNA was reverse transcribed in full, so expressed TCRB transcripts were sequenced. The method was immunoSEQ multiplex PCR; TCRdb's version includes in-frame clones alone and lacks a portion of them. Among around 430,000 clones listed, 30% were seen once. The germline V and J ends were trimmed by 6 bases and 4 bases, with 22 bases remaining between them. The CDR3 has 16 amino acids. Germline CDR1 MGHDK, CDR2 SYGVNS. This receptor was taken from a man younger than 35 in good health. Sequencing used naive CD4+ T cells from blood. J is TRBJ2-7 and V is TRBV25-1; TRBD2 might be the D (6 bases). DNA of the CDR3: TGTGCCAGCAGGGCCGCGGGGAAGTCTTCACCTTACGAGCAGTACTTC. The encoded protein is CASRAAGKSSPYEQYF.